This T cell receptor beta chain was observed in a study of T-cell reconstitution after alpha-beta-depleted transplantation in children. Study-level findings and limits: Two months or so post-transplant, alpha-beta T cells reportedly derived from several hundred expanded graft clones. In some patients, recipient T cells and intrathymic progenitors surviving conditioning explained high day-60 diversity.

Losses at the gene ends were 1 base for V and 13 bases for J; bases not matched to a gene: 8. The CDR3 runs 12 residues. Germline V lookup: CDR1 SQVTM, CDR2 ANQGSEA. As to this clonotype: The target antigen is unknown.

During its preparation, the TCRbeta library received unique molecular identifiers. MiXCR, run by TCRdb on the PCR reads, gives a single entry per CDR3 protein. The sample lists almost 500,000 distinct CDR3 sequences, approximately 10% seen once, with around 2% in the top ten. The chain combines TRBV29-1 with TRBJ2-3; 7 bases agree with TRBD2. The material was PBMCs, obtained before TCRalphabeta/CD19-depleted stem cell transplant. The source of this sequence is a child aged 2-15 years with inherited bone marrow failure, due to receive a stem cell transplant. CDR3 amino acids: CSVEADLAVEYF. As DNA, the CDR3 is TGCAGCGTTGAAGCTGACCTAGCGGTGGAGTATTTT.